The 8 T cell receptor beta chains reported below all come from one sample, sequenced in a study of early T cells in non-severe SARS-CoV-2 infection. TCRdb reprocessed the 5' RACE reads via MiXCR and lists one record per CDR3 protein. The table records 25,000 to 35,000 distinct CDR3 sequences, about 3.9% of them present only once. The sequenced material came from whole blood. The receptors originated from an adult who was a healthcare worker with PCR-confirmed SARS-CoV-2 infection or an uninfected control (not recorded which).

This clonotype was found many times. V usage is TRBV7-3 and J usage is TRBJ2-1; 7 bases agree with TRBD1. The trim removed 3 bases at V and 5 bases at J, leaving 1 base unmatched. Per germline, CDR1 SGHTA and CDR2 FQGTGA. This CDR3 contains 13 residues. CDR3 DNA: TGTGCCAGCAGCTTTACAGGGGACAATGAGCAGTTCTTC. It yields the protein CASSFTGDNEQFF. Full variable domain (remainder filled in from reference TRBV7-3 and TRBJ2-1): GAGVSQTPSNKVTEKGKYVELRCDPISGHTALYWYRQSLGQGPEFLIYFQGTGAADDSGLPNDRFFAVRPEGSVSTLKIQRTERGDSAVYLCASSFTGDNEQFFGPGTRLTVL.

This clonotype was found many times. This chain connects TRBV7-2 to TRBJ2-1; no clear D. Germline V gene sequence: CDR1 SGHTA, CDR2 FQGNSA. V lost 2 bases and J 5 bases, leaving 7 bases between the germline ends. The CDR3 length is 13 residues. The CDR3 nucleotides read TGTGCCAGCAGCTTATCACCTAACAATGAGCAGTTCTTC. It yields the protein CASSLSPNNEQFF.

This clonotype was observed at least ten times. The chain links TRBV10-3 to TRBJ2-3; 8 positions match TRBD2. With 0 bases clipped from V and 2 bases from J, the junction kept 10 bases outside the gene matches. The CDR3 has 18 residues. Germline V gene data show CDR1 as ENHRY and CDR2 as SYGVKD. The CDR3 DNA is TGTGCCATCAGTGAGTCGAGGCGAGCGGGGGTTGTCACAGATACGCAGTATTTT. Its protein is CAISESRRAGVVTDTQYF.

This clonotype was detected many times. This sequence joins TRBV3-2 and TRBJ2-7. TRBV3-2 is described as a pseudogene. The CDR3 loop spans 14 amino acids. DNA of the CDR3: TGTGCCAGCAGCCCGCATCCACAGAATTACGAGCAGTACTTC. Protein sequence: CASSPHPQNYEQYF.

This clonotype showed up many times. V usage is TRBV6-5 and J usage is TRBJ2-5; D is possibly TRBD1 (5 bases). From germline, CDR1 is MNHEY and CDR2 SVGAGI. There are 14 residues in the CDR3. V was trimmed by 2 bases and J by 9 bases, leaving 16 bases between them. The CDR3 sequence: CASSYGAGFSAQYF. DNA for the CDR3: TGTGCCAGCAGTTACGGGGCAGGCTTTAGTGCCCAGTACTTC.

This clonotype showed up many times. The rearrangement links TRBV4-1 to TRBJ1-3, with D hard to call. Germline CDR1 is MGHRA and CDR2 is YSYEKL. V was pared by 0 bases and J by 1 base, with 4 bases between. CDR3 length: 14 amino acids. Written as DNA, the CDR3 is TGCGCCAGCAGCCAAGAGGAGTCTGGAAACACCATATATTTT. This gives the protein CASSQEESGNTIYF.

Ten or more counts support this clonotype. The chain recombines TRBV12-3 or TRBV12-4 with TRBJ2-6; maybe TRBD1 (6 bases). The CDR3 covers 17 residues. Trimming stripped 5 bases from V and 3 bases from J, with 17 bases between. This CDR3 is CASSLSRQGLGANVLTF. In nucleotides, the CDR3 is TGTGCCAGCAGTCTCAGCCGTCAGGGGCTTGGGGCCAACGTCCTGACTTTC.

In this sample, this clonotype turned up many times. The chain combines TRBV5-1 with TRBJ1-1; D possibly corresponds to TRBD1 (5 bases). CDR1 and CDR2 (germline): SGHRS, YFSETQ. The CDR3 has 15 amino acids. Trimming cost V 2 bases and J 1 base, with 12 bases left between them. The CDR3 reads CASSFAGGANTEAFF. CDR3 DNA: TGCGCCAGCAGCTTTGCAGGTGGGGCGAACACTGAAGCTTTCTTT. Based on the CDR3 plus reference TRBV5-1 and TRBJ1-1, the full variable domain is KAGVTQTPRYLIKTRGQQVTLSCSPISGHRSVSWYQQTPGQGLQFLFEYFSETQRNKGNFPGRFSGRQFSNSRSEMNVSTLELGDSALYLCASSFAGGANTEAFFGQGTRLTVV.